The clone carrying this TCR beta chain was recorded at least ten times. The antigen remains unidentified. This entry belongs to a study of T cell repertoires in cytomegalovirus infection. On the study more broadly: Public TCR beta signatures indicated both CMV infection and matching HLA type. Study observations and caveats: Across the ex vivo response, the dominant clonotypes were HLA-C-restricted CMV-specific TCR beta clonotypes. Individuals carrying CMV plus the relevant HLA were identified by cumulative frequency of public TCR beta families.

Trimming removed 0 bases from V and 8 bases from J, with 10 bases in between. The CDR3 sequence is 14 residues long. Looked up from germline, CDR1 is MGHRA and CDR2 is YSYEKL. From the reads, TCRdb called clonotypes with MiXCR, one entry per CDR3 protein. The sample carries 85,000 to 130,000 distinct CDR3 sequences, less than 25% recorded once. This chain connects TRBV4-1 to TRBJ2-2; unclear D gene. The clonotype was recovered from a human donor in good health (CMV status not recorded). Some clones in this sample may be carry-over from other donors' samples. The sample comprised CD8+ T cells from PBMCs. The CDR3 here is CASSQETEGGELFF. CDR3 DNA sequence: TGCGCCAGCAGCCAAGAAACGGAAGGAGGGGAGCTGTTTTTT.